What follows is one T cell receptor beta chain and its context. Its antigen remains unidentified. Documented time point: pretreatment peripheral blood. Each patient contributed between 1 and 8 total time points of blood mononuclear cells, pretreatment and during treatment. CDR3 length: 17 amino acids. Per germline, CDR1 MRHNA and CDR2 SNTAGT. These data belong to a study of PD-L1 blockade in urothelial cancer. Background on the study: Intravenous atezolizumab, 1,200 mg every 3 weeks, was begun by patients in the mid-2010s. Timepoints chosen for blood analysis were 3 weeks (second dose) and 6 weeks after treatment start.

Overall study findings and caveats: Blood TCR clonality below the median before treatment was a predictor of better survival.

Sequencing was performed with immunoSEQ multiplex PCR; in TCRdb, only in-frame clones are kept and a portion is missing. The sample shows roughly 47,000 clones, around 79% of them seen only once. This receptor was taken from a man aged 65 to 79 with urothelial cancer. The chain joins TRBV6-4 to TRBJ2-2; 8 nucleotides align to TRBD2. The specimen comprised PBMCs, sampled around atezolizumab (anti-PD-L1) treatment. The CDR3 loop is CAGVTVGLAGGLGELFF. CDR3 nucleotides: TGTGCAGGCGTGACAGTGGGACTTGCGGGAGGTTTGGGGGAGCTGTTTTTT.